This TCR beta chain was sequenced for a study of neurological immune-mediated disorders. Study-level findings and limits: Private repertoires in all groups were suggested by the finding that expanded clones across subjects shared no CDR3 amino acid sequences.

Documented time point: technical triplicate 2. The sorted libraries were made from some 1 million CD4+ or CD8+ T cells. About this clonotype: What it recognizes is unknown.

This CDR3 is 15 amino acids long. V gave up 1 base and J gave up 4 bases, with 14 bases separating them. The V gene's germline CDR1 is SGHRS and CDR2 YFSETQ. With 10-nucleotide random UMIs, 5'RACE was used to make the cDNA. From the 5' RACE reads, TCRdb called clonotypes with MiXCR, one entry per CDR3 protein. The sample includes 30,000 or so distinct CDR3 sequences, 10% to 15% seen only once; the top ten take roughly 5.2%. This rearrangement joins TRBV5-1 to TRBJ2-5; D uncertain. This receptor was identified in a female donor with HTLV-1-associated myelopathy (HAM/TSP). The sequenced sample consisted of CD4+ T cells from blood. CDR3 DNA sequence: TGCGCCAGCAGCTTGACCCTCAGAGGCGGAGAGACCCAGTACTTC. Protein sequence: CASSLTLRGGETQYF.